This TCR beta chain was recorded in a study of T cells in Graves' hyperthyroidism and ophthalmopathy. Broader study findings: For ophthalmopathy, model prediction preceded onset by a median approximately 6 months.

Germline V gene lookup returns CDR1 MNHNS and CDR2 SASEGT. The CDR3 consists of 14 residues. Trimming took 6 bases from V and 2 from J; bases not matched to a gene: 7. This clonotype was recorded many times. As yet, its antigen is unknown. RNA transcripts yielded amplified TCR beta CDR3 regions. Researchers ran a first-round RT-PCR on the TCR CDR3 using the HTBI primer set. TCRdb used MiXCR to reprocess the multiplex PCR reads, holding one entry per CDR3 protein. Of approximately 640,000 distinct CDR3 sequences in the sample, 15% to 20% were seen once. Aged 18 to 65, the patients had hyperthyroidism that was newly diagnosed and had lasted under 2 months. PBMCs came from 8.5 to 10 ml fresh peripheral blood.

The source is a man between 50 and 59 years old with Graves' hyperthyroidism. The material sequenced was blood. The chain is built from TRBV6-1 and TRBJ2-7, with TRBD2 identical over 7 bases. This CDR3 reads CASRQSGAAYEQYF. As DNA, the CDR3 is TGTGCCAGCAGGCAAAGCGGGGCCGCCTACGAGCAGTACTTC.